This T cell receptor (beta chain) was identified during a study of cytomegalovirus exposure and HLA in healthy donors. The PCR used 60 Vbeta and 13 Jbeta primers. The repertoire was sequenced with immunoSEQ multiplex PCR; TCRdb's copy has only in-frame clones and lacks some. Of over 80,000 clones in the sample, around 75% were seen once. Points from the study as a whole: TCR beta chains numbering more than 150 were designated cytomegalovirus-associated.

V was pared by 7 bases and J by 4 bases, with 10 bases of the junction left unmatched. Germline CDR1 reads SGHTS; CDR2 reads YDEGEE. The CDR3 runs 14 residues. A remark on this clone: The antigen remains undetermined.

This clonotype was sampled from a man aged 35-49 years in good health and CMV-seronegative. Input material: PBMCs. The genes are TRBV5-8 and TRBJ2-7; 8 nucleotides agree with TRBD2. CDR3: CASSGGGHHYEQYF. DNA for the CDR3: TGTGCCAGCTCGGGGGGGGGACACCATTACGAGCAGTACTTC. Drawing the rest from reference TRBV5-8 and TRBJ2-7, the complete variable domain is EAGVTQSPTHLIKTRGQQATLRCSPISGHTSVYWYQQALGLGLQFLLWYDEGEERNRGNFPPRFSGRQFPNYSSELNVNALELEDSALYLCASSGGGHHYEQYFGPGTRLTVT.